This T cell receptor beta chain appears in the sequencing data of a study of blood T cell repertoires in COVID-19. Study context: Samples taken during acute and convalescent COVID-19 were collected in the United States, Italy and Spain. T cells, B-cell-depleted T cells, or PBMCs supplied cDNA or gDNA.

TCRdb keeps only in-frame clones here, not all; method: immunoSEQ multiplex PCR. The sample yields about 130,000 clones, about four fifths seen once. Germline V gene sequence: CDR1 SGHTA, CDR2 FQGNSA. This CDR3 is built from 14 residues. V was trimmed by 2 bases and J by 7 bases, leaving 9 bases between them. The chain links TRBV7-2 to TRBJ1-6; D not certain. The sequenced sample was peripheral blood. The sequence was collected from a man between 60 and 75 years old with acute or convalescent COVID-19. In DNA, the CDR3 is TGTGCCAGCAGCTTATTGGCACCGAATTCACCCCTCCACTTT. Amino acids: CASSLLAPNSPLHF.